There are many counts of the clone carrying this T cell receptor (beta chain). What it binds is unknown. Using unique molecular identifiers, the investigators prepared the TCRbeta library. TCRdb re-analysed the PCR reads in MiXCR, keeping a single row per CDR3 protein. The data hold under 300,000 distinct CDR3 sequences, with roughly 10% observed a single time. This record belongs to a study of T-cell reconstitution after alpha-beta-depleted transplantation in children. Overall study findings and caveats: TCRbeta diversity was high at day 60 in some patients (a result of surviving recipient T cells and thymic progenitors). Newly made T cells mostly supplied T-cell counts and diversity one year after transplant. Where alpha-beta T cells came from about two months after transplant was reportedly several hundred expanded graft clones.

V lost 3 bases and J lost 3, with 17 bases in between. Germline assignment: CDR1 KGHSH and CDR2 LQKENI. The CDR3 is made up of 16 amino acids. The input for sequencing was peripheral blood, taken 180 days after TCRalphabeta/CD19-depleted stem cell transplant. The receptor was derived from a male patient aged 2 to 10 who had a stem cell transplant for chronic granulomatous disease, so the T cells may come from the graft donor. V gene TRBV18 combines with J gene TRBJ1-1; the D is unclear. The CDR3 coding sequence is TGTGCCAGCTCACCTATTAGCGTGGGATCTTACACTGAAGCTTTCTTT. Protein: CASSPISVGSYTEAFF.